This T cell receptor beta chain was profiled in a study of beta chain features in type 1 diabetes. Each sorted fraction was over 95% pure. This CDR3 is 17 amino acids long. V lost 0 bases to trimming and J lost 2 bases, with 19 bases between them. In germline, CDR1 is GTSNPN, CDR2 SVGIG (reference sequence). This clone has more than one count but fewer than ten. Isolated RNA was reverse transcribed in full, so expressed TCRB transcripts were sequenced. TCRdb keeps only in-frame clones here, not all; method: immunoSEQ multiplex PCR. Among about 410,000 clones, approximately 15% were seen once, and the ten largest hold roughly 0.04%.

The V gene is TRBV30, the J gene TRBJ1-1; TRBD1 might be the D (6 bases). Sequenced material: naive CD4+ T cells from blood. The TCR comes from a man younger than 45 in good health. Here the CDR3 DNA reads TGTGCCTGGAGTGTACTACGGCGGACAGTTTCAAACACTGAAGCTTTCTTT. Translating gives CAWSVLRRTVSNTEAFF.